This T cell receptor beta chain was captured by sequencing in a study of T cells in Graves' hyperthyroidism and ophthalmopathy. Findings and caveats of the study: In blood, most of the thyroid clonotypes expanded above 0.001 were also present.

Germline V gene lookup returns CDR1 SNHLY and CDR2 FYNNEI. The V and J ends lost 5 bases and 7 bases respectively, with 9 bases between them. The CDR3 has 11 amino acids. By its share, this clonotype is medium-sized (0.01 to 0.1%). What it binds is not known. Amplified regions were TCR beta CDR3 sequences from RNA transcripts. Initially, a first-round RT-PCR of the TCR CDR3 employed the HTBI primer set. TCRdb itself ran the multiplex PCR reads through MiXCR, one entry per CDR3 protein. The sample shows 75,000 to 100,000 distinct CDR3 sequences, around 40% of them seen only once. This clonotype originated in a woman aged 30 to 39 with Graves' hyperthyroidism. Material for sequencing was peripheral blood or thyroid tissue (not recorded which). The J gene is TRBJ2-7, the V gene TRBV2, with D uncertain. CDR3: CASSIRMEQYF. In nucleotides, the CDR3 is TGTGCCAGCAGTATCCGGATGGAGCAGTACTTC. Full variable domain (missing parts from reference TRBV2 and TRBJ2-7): EPEVTQTPSHQVTQMGQEVILRCVPISNHLYFYWYRQILGQKVEFLVSFYNNEISEKSEIFDDQFSVERPDGSNFTLKIRSTKLEDSAMYFCASSIRMEQYFGPGTRLTVT.